This is a list of T cell receptor beta chains from one sample in a study of blood T cell repertoires in COVID-19. Profiling relied on immunoSEQ multiplex PCR, and the TCRdb table lists in-frame clones only, not all of them. There are fewer than 250,000 clones in the sample; about nine tenths occur only once, and around 10% lies in the top ten. Sequenced sample: peripheral blood. The receptors here all came from a man between 45 and 60 years old with COVID-19, enrolled during active disease. Each CDR3 is given with its conserved first and last residue. D genes are given only for firm matches. Where a row states a size, it is once, few, many or the class of an expanded clone; other rows omit it.

D gene,clone size,V gene,J gene,CDR3 protein,CDR3 DNA
-,-,TRBV5-1,TRBJ2-7,CASSWGRSGYEQYF,TGCGCCAGCAGCTGGGGACGAAGCGGGTACGAGCAGTACTTC
TRBD1,-,TRBV10-1,TRBJ2-1,CASRAGTGSSYEQFF,TGCGCCAGCAGGGCCGGGACAGGGTCTTCCTACGAGCAGTTCTTC
TRBD1,-,TRBV27,TRBJ2-2,CASSSNRGHGNGELFF,TGTGCCAGCAGTTCCAACAGGGGGCATGGGAACGGGGAGCTGTTTTTT
TRBD1,once,TRBV5-1,TRBJ2-5,CASSPVPGGTETQYF,TGCGCCAGCAGCCCCGTCCCAGGGGGTACGGAGACCCAGTACTTC
-,-,TRBV5-6,TRBJ1-2,CASSLGWGGRTINYGYTF,TGTGCCAGCAGCTTGGGCTGGGGGGGACGGACCATTAACTATGGCTACACCTTC
-,-,TRBV7-2,TRBJ2-7,CASNQQGFHEQYF,TGTGCCAGCAACCAACAGGGTTTCCACGAGCAGTACTTC
-,-,TRBV3-1/TRBV3-2,TRBJ1-2,CASSLGSYGYTF,TGTGCCAGCAGCCTCGGGTCGTATGGCTACACCTTC
-,-,TRBV24-1,TRBJ2-5,CATSDFTLDSSETQYF,TGTGCCACCAGTGATTTTACCTTGGACAGTTCAGAGACCCAGTACTTC
TRBD2,-,TRBV6-6,TRBJ2-7,CASSLTSVSYEQYF,TGTGCCAGCAGCCTAACTAGCGTCTCCTACGAGCAGTACTTC
TRBD2,-,TRBV7-3,TRBJ2-3,CASSLASGSGTDTQYF,TGTGCCAGCAGCTTGGCTAGCGGGAGTGGCACAGATACGCAGTATTTT